This T cell receptor beta chain was found in a study of CD8 T cells in ankylosing spondylitis. Findings and limits, study-wide: Those disease-linked clones were CD8+; they were also relatively rare in peripheral blood. Matched synovial fluid from ankylosing spondylitis patients was reported to be enriched for disease-linked clones. Earlier studies detected some motif variants in reactive arthritis synovial fluid and blood. Seven or eight highly homologous variants made up a TCR beta motif, and this motif appeared characteristic of ankylosing spondylitis blood.

Each CDR3 protein is one row after TCRdb ran MiXCR on the 5' RACE reads. This sample has fewer than 750,000 distinct CDR3 sequences, with under 20% found just once. With regard to this clonotype: The target antigen is unknown.

Material: blood, either unsorted or a sorted T cell fraction (not recorded which). The sequence was collected from a male donor with ankylosing spondylitis.

The chain's CDR3 is CASKGDYNEQFF. In nucleotides, the CDR3 is TGTGCCAGCAAGGGAGACTACAATGAGCAGTTCTTC. The rearrangement joins TRBV12-3 or TRBV12-4 to TRBJ2-1; possible D gene TRBD2, 5 bases. V lost 7 bases and J lost 3, with 7 bases in between. The CDR3 extends over 12 amino acids.